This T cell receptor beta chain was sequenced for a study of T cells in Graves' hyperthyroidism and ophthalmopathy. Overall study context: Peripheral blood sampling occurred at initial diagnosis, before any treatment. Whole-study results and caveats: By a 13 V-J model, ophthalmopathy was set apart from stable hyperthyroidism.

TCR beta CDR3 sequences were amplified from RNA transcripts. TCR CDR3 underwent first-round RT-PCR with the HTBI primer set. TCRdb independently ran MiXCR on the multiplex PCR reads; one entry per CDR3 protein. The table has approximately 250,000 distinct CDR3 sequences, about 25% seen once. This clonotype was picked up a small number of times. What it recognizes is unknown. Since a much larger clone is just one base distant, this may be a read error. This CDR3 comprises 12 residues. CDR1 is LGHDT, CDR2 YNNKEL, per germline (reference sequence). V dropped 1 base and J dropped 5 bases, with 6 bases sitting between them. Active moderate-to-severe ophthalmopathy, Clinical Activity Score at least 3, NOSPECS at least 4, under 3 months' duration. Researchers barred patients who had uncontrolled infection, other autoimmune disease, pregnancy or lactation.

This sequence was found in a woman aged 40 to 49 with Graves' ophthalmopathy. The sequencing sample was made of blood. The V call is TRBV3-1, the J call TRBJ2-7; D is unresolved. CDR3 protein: CASSQVGNEQYF. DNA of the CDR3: TGTGCCAGCAGCCAAGTTGGGAACGAGCAGTACTTC.